This T cell receptor (beta chain) was identified in a study of T-cell reconstitution after alpha-beta-depleted transplantation in children. CDR3 length: 12 residues. The germline gives CDR1 DFQATT, CDR2 SNEGSKA (reference sequence). V was clipped by 6 bases and J by 7 bases, with 15 bases between them. Preparation of the TCRbeta library was carried out with unique molecular identifiers. From the PCR reads, TCRdb called clonotypes with MiXCR, one entry per CDR3 protein. The data contain 230,000 or so distinct CDR3 sequences, approximately 9.7% of them singletons. The material sequenced was PBMCs from the stem cell graft donor, taken from the stem cell graft. This TCR was recovered from a human donor who donated a stem cell graft to a child with SCID. V usage is TRBV20-1 and J usage is TRBJ1-1, with D perhaps matching TRBD1 (5 bases). The CDR3 is CSAPSGPIEAFF. The CDR3 bases are TGCAGTGCCCCCTCGGGACCAATTGAAGCTTTCTTT.